Listed below are T cell receptor beta chains from one sample, sequenced in a study of blood T cell repertoires in COVID-19. Produced via immunoSEQ multiplex PCR; TCRdb's table is partial and in-frame only. Counted here are hundreds of thousands of clones, 80% to 90% occurring once; the ten biggest clones make up around 1.3%. The sample consisted of peripheral blood. All receptors come from a middle-aged man with acute or convalescent COVID-19. Both conserved end residues are trimmed from each CDR3.

j_call | v_call | cdr3_aa
TRBJ2-7 | TRBV29-1 | SAGFFRGAYEQY
TRBJ2-7 | TRBV5-6 | ASSQDRERYEQY
TRBJ2-1 | TRBV6-5 | ASSISPRLAYEQF
TRBJ2-2 | TRBV14 | ASSQVHNPTSGELF
TRBJ2-5 | TRBV5-6 | ASSLTGGIETQY
TRBJ1-1 | TRBV19 | ASRVANTEAF
TRBJ2-5 | TRBV5-1 | ASSHPSTSGTKETQY
TRBJ1-2 | TRBV6-5 | ASSPPGNYGYT
TRBJ2-7 | TRBV3-1/TRBV3-2 | ASSQEIGSGGGHEQY
TRBJ2-2 | TRBV6-2/TRBV6-3 | ASSYAVPGELF
TRBJ1-3 | TRBV19 | ASKWTGGGSGNTIY
TRBJ1-1 | TRBV19 | ASIHRRGGDTEAF
TRBJ1-2 | TRBV27 | ASSSFRASGYT
TRBJ1-1 | TRBV6-5 | ASSYSRRTEAF
TRBJ2-7 | TRBV27 | ASSRTGQVYEQY
TRBJ1-4 | TRBV5-6 | ASSSLDRSEGKLF
TRBJ1-5 | TRBV3-1/TRBV3-2 | ASSSSGNSNQPQH
TRBJ2-4 | TRBV4-3 | ASSQDRGNFQY
TRBJ2-3 | TRBV5-1 | ASSQSGSTDTQY
TRBJ1-4 | TRBV27 | ASSLWGGAGEKLF
TRBJ2-5 | TRBV4-1 | ASSQVGLAGTSQETQY
TRBJ2-3 | TRBV5-1 | ASRPIAGGSTDTQY
TRBJ1-1 | TRBV27 | ASLPEPGSGTEAF
TRBJ1-2 | TRBV5-1 | ASSLGQGERYT
TRBJ2-3 | TRBV27 | ASSFLSGSGTDTQY
TRBJ2-2 | TRBV25-1 | ASSDTGRDTGELF
TRBJ1-3 | TRBV7-9 | ASSRSRGVGPGNTIY
TRBJ2-3 | TRBV11-3 | ASSELAGGADTQY
TRBJ2-7 | TRBV5-1 | ASSLWVRGYEQY
TRBJ1-2 | TRBV27 | ASSPGTGTYGYT
TRBJ2-7 | TRBV7-9 | ATQNPGQGKDEQY